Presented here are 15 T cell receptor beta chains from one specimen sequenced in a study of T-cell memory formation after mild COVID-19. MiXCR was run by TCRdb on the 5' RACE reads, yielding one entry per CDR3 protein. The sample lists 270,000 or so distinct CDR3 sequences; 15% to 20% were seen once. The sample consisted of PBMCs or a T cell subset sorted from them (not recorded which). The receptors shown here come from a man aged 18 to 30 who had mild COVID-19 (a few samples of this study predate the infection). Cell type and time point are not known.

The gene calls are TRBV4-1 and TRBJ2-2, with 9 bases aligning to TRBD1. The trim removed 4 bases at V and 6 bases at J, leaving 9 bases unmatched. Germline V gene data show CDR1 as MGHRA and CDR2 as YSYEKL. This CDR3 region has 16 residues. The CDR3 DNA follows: TGCGCCAGCAGCCGCCAGTCCGGGACAGGGTCCGGGGAGCTGTTTTTT. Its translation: CASSRQSGTGSGELFF.

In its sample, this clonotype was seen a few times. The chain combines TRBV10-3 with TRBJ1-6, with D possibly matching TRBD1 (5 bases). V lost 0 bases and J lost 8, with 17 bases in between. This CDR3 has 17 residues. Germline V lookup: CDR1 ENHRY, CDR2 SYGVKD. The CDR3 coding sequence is TGTGCCATCAGTGAGTCGAGGCCCATCTGGGGGGATTCACCCCTCCACTTT. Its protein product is CAISESRPIWGDSPLHF.

The CDR3 DNA sequence: TGTGCCAGCAGCTTGGTCGGTGGCGGGGGGCCACAAGAGACCCAGTACTTC. It codes for CASSLVGGGGPQETQYF. This sequence joins TRBV7-2 and TRBJ2-5; 8 nucleotides line up with TRBD2. The CDR3 loop spans 17 amino acids. Per the germline V gene, CDR1 is SGHTA and CDR2 is FQGNSA. The V and J ends lost 3 bases and 2 bases, in that order; junction bases with no gene match: 11.

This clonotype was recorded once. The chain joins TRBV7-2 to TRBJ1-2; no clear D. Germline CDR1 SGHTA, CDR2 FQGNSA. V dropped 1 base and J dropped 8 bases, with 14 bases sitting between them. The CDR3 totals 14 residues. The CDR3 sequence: CASSLGPGRRGYTF. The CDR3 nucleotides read TGTGCCAGCAGCTTAGGTCCGGGGAGGAGGGGCTACACCTTC.

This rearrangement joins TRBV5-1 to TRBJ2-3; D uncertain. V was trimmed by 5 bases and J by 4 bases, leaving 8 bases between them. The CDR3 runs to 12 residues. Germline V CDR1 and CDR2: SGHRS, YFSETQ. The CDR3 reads CASSVSPDTQYF. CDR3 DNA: TGCGCCAGCAGTGTTAGCCCAGATACGCAGTATTTT.

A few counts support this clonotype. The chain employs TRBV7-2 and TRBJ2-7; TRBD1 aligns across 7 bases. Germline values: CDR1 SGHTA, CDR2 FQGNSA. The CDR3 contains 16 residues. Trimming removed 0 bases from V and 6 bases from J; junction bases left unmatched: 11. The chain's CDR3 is CASSLASTRGQGEQYF. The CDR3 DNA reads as TGTGCCAGCAGCTTAGCCTCCACTAGGGGGCAAGGCGAGCAGTACTTC.

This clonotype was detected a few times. CDR3 DNA sequence: TGTGCCAGCAGCCCCGGGACATTTTCTAGCACAGATACGCAGTATTTT. Translated: CASSPGTFSSTDTQYF. V usage is TRBV3-1 and J usage is TRBJ2-3; weak D call: TRBD1 (6 bases). The V end lost 4 bases, the J end lost 0 bases, and 14 bases lay between the germline ends. CDR1 and CDR2 (germline): LGHDT, YNNKEL (reference sequence). CDR3 length equals 16 residues.

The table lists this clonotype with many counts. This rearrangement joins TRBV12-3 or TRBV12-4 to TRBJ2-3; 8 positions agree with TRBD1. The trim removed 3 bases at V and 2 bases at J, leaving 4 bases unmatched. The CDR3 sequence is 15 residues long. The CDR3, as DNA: TGTGCCAGCAGTTTCGGACAGGGCTACACAGATACGCAGTATTTT. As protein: CASSFGQGYTDTQYF.

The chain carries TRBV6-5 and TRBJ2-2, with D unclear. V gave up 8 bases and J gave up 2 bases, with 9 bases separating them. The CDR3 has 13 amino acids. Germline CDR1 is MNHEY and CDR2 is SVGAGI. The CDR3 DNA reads TGTGCCAGCTCGGAAGAAAACACCGGGGAGCTGTTTTTT. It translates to CASSEENTGELFF.

The CDR3 bases are TGTGCCAGCAGTTACTCGAGGCAGACAGATACGCAGTATTTT. Encoded protein: CASSYSRQTDTQYF. The rearrangement links TRBV6-5 to TRBJ2-3, with D unclear. The CDR3 has 14 residues. Trimming left V 0 bases short and J 3 bases short, with 7 bases between. Germline-derived CDR1 and CDR2 are MNHEY and SVGAGI.

CDR3 region: CSATTASSGNTIYF. CDR3 bases: TGCAGTGCAACGACAGCCTCCTCTGGAAACACCATATATTTT. This chain uses TRBV20-1 with TRBJ1-3, with D perhaps TRBD1 (5 bases). The CDR3 contains 14 residues. The V and J ends lost 6 bases and 0 bases respectively, with 12 bases between them. Germline V gene data show CDR1 as DFQATT and CDR2 as SNEGSKA (reference sequence).

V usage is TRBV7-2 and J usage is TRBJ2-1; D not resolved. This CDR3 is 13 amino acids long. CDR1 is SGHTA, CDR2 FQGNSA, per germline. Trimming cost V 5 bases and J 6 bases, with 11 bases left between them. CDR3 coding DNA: TGTGCCAGCAGCCCCGTCTACCCCAATGAGCAGTTCTTC. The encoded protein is CASSPVYPNEQFF.

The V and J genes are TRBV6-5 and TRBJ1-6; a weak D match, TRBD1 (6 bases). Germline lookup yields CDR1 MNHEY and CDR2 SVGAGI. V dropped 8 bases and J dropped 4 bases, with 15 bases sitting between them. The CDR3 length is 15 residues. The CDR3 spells CASPRTASYNSPLHF. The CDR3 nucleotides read TGTGCCAGCCCCCGGACAGCCTCTTATAATTCACCCCTCCACTTT.

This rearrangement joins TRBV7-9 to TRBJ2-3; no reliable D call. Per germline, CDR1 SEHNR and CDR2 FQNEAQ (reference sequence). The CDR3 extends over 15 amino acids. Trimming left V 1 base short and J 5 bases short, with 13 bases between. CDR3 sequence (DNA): TGTGCCAGCAGCTTAGAAGGTACCAGCTTAGATACGCAGTATTTT. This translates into CASSLEGTSLDTQYF.

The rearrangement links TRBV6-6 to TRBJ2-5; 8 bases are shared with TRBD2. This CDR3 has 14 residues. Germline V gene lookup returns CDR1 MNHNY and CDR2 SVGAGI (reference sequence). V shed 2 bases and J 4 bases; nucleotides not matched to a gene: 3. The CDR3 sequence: CASSYTGGPETQYF. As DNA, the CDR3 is TGTGCCAGCAGTTACACGGGGGGGCCAGAGACCCAGTACTTC.